This T cell receptor (beta chain) was recorded in a study of identical twins. Whole-study results and caveats: Monozygotic twin pairs showed more out-of-frame TCR alpha sharing than models estimated.

MiXCR, applied by TCRdb to the 5' RACE reads, yields one record per CDR3 protein. Of 400,000 or so distinct CDR3 sequences detected, 9% to 10% appear once; the ten largest clones hold roughly 8.7%. V was clipped by 7 bases and J by 2 bases, with 15 bases between them. CDR1 is SEHNR and CDR2 is FQNEAQ in the germline V gene (reference sequence). The CDR3 contains 15 residues. This clonotype was recorded a few times. Its antigen is currently unknown. The chain couples TRBV7-9 to TRBJ2-1; D is perhaps TRBD1 (6 bases). Sample: naive T cells sorted from blood. The receptor comes from a woman between 45 and 60 years old in good health. The CDR3 loop is CASKTGTSTYNEQFF. In DNA, the CDR3 is TGTGCCAGCAAAACCGGGACATCAACCTACAATGAGCAGTTCTTC.